This T cell receptor (beta chain) was captured by sequencing in a study of blood T cell repertoires in COVID-19. Profiling relied on immunoSEQ multiplex PCR, and the TCRdb table lists in-frame clones only, not all of them. This table holds 150,000 or so clones, 88% found once. This CDR3 contains 19 residues. Germline-derived CDR1 and CDR2 are SEHNR and FQNEAQ (reference sequence). V lost 5 bases, J lost 5 bases, and 17 bases stayed unmatched. The rearrangement links TRBV7-9 to TRBJ2-3; 12 nucleotides agree with TRBD2. The specimen sequenced was peripheral blood. The receptor's source is a man aged 45-65 years with acute or convalescent COVID-19. As DNA, the CDR3 is TGTGCCAGCAGCCAGGGACTAGCGGGCGAAAGCGACCCGGTAGATACGCAGTATTTT. Its protein is CASSQGLAGESDPVDTQYF.